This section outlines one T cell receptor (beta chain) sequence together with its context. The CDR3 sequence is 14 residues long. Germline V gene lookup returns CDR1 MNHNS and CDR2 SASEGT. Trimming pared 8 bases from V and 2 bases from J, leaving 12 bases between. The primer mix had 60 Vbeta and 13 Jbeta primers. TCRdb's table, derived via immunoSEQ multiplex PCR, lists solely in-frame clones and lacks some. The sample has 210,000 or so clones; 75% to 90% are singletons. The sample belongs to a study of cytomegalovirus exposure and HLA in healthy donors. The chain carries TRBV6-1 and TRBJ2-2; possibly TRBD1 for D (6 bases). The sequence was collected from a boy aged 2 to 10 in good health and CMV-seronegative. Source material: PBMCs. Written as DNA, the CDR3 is TGTGCCAGCTTTGGGACACCTAACACCGGGGAGCTGTTTTTT. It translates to CASFGTPNTGELFF.